The sequence of this T cell receptor (beta chain) was determined in a study of T-cell reconstitution after alpha-beta-depleted transplantation in children. Molecular barcoding with unique molecular identifiers was used for the TCRbeta library. MiXCR, run by TCRdb on the PCR reads, gives a single entry per CDR3 protein. The table lists about 500,000 distinct CDR3 sequences, 9.5% to 12% of them singletons, with 13% to 15% in the top ten. This clonotype was counted ten times or more. Its specificity is unknown. Broader study findings: There were reportedly several hundred expanded graft clones from which alpha-beta T cells came about two months after transplant. Surviving recipient cells, namely T cells and thymic progenitors, were the source of high day-60 TCRbeta diversity in some patients.

The sequence came from a female patient between 2 and 15 years old who had a stem cell transplant for aplastic anemia, so the T cells may come from the graft donor. Specimen: PBMCs, mostly from graft donor cells, collected 180 days after TCRalphabeta/CD19-depleted stem cell transplant.

The CDR3 protein is CASSAGSHQPQHF. CDR3 nucleotide sequence: TGTGCCAGCAGTGCCGGCAGTCATCAGCCCCAGCATTTT. This chain connects TRBV6-1 to TRBJ1-5; D not certain. CDR1 and CDR2 (germline): MNHNS, SASEGT. The CDR3 totals 13 residues. The V end was cut by 4 bases, the J end by 5 bases, with 9 bases between.